This TCR beta chain was recovered during a study of shared clonotypes between healthy human individuals. The CDR3 has 17 residues. J gave up 0 bases and V 4 bases, and 10 bases lay outside the gene matches. Per the germline V gene, CDR1 is SGHDT and CDR2 is YYEEEE. On this clone: The antigen is undetermined. This CDR3 is also generated by other DNA sequences in the sample.

Whole-study results and caveats: Clonotype sharing across a few donors was observed for around 5.1% of naive CD4 clonotypes. Estimated clonotype richness was generally higher in naive than memory subsets.

The assay was immunoSEQ multiplex PCR, and TCRdb's table has in-frame clones only and misses some. The table shows nearly 1 million clones, with roughly 72% occurring only once. This chain joins TRBV5-6 and TRBJ1-5, with TRBD1 identical over 7 bases. This receptor was identified in a man younger than 35 in good health. What was sequenced was memory CD4+ T cells sorted from blood. This sample's subset: CD45RA-negative fraction. CDR3 in amino acids: CASSRRDRADSNQPQHF. DNA for the CDR3: TGTGCCAGCAGCCGCCGAGACAGGGCGGATAGCAATCAGCCCCAGCATTTT.